The table lists the clone carrying this TCR beta chain with a few counts. The target antigen is unknown. The data stem from a study of blood T cells in healthy people across ages. General study points: Donor CMV infection status was unknown, possibly confounding age-related changes in expanded clonotypes.

From germline, CDR1 is SEHNR and CDR2 FQNEAQ (reference sequence). V dropped 6 bases and J dropped 3 bases, with 13 bases sitting between them. This CDR3 comprises 14 residues. A second roughly 6 to 11 cycle PCR used barcoded and J-beta primers. TCRdb recomputed calls from the 5' RACE reads with MiXCR, one row per CDR3 protein. The top ten hold more than 4% of the sample, which has some 1.5 million distinct CDR3 sequences, 40% to 45% seen once. The receptor's source is a woman aged 18-29 years in good health. The chain links TRBV7-9 to TRBJ2-3, with D maybe TRBD1 (5 bases). The sample was blood. In DNA, the CDR3 is TGTGCCAGCAGTCCCTCCTCAGGGACAGATACGCAGTATTTT. Protein product: CASSPSSGTDTQYF.